This T cell receptor (beta chain) emerged from a study of blood T cell repertoires in COVID-19. Study background: Acute and convalescent COVID-19 specimens originated in the United States, Italy and Spain.

Data came from immunoSEQ multiplex PCR; TCRdb stores just in-frame clones and leaves some out. The sample yields over 35,000 clones, around four fifths seen once. Trimming stripped 2 bases from V and 6 bases from J, with 14 bases between. The CDR3 extends over 15 amino acids. CDR1 and CDR2 from the germline V gene are KGHSH and LQKENI. This chain uses TRBV18 with TRBJ2-1; a possible D gene is TRBD2 (5 bases). Material for sequencing was peripheral blood. The TCR originated in a human donor in a cohort sampled during active COVID-19. The CDR3 region is CASSPDRGIVNEQFF. For the CDR3, the DNA is TGTGCCAGCTCACCAGACCGAGGGATAGTCAATGAGCAGTTCTTC.